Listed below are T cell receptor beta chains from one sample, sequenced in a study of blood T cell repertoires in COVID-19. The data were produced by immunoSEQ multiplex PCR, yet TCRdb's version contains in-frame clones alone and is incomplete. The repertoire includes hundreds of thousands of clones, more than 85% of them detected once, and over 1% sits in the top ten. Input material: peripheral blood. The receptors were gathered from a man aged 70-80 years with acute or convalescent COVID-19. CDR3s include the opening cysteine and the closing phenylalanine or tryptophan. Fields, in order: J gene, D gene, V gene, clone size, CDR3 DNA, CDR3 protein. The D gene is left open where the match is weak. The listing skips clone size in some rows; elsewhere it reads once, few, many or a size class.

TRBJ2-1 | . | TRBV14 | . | TGTGCCAGCAGCCAAGTTGTGGGTAGCCCTTTCAATGAGCAGTTCTTC | CASSQVVGSPFNEQFF
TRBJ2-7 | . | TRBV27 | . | TGTGCCAGCAGTTTATCGATGAAGGGCTTGTACAGGGTCCCCTACGAGCAGTACTTC | CASSLSMKGLYRVPYEQYF
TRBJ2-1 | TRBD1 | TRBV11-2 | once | TGTGCCAGCAGCTTAGGAGTCCTGACAGGGGGGGGTGAGCAGTTCTTC | CASSLGVLTGGGEQFF
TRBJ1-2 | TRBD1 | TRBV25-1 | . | TGTGCCAGCAGTGACCCCCAGGGGGGCAACTATGGCTACACCTTC | CASSDPQGGNYGYTF
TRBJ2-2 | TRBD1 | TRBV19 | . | TGTGCCAGTTCGACGTCCCGGACAGGGAGGACCGGGGAGCTGTTTTTT | CASSTSRTGRTGELFF
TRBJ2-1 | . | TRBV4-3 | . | TGCGCCAGCAGCCAAGAGGGTCAGGGGAGGGGAGATGAGCAGTTCTTC | CASSQEGQGRGDEQFF
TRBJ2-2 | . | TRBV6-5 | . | TGTGCCAGCAGCCGCCGCCAGGGGAACACCGGGGAGCTGTTTTTT | CASSRRQGNTGELFF
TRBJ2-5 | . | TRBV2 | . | TGTGCCAGCAAGGGGGTAGGGCAAGAGACCCAGTACTTC | CASKGVGQETQYF
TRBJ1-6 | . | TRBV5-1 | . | TGCGCCAGCAGCTTGGATCTGGGCAATTCACCCCTCCACTTT | CASSLDLGNSPLHF
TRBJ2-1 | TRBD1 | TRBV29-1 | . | TGCAGCGGCGGGACAGGGTTCGGGGGCAATGAGCAGTTCTTC | CSGGTGFGGNEQFF
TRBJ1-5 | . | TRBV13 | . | TGTGCCAGCAGCATTAGTCGGGGGAATGGCAATCAGCCCCAGCATTTT | CASSISRGNGNQPQHF
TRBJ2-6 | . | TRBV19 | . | TGTGCCAGTAGTGCGCAGGGCTCTGGGGCCAACGTCCTGACTTTC | CASSAQGSGANVLTF
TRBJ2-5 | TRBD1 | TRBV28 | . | TGTGCCAGCAGTGGGATGGTCGGGACAGGGTTGGGAGAGACCCAGTACTTC | CASSGMVGTGLGETQYF
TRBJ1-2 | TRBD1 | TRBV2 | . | TGTGCCAGCACGACCGACAGGGGGTATGGCTACACCTTC | CASTTDRGYGYTF
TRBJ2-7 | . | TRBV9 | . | TGTGCCAGCAGCTTACGGACTGGGCCTTCCTACGAGCAGTACTTC | CASSLRTGPSYEQYF
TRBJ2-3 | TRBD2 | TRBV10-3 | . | TGTGCCATCAGTGATATGACTAGCGGGAGGTGGGGCACAGATACGCAGTATTTT | CAISDMTSGRWGTDTQYF
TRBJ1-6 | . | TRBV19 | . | TGTGCCAGTAGTTTCAGACCCCGGACAAATTCACCCCTCCACTTT | CASSFRPRTNSPLHF
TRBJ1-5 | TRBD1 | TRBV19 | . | TGTGCCAGTAGAAACCTCGGACAGGGAAACCAGCCCCAGCATTTT | CASRNLGQGNQPQHF
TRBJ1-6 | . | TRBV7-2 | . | TGTGCCAGCAGCCCCTTGGGAGGCGGTAAAAATTCACCCCTCCACTTT | CASSPLGGGKNSPLHF
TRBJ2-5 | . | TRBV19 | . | TGTGCCAGTAGTATGAGGGAGGTCGGGGAGACCCAGTACTTC | CASSMREVGETQYF
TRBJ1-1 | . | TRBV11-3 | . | TGTGCCAGCAGCATGGAGGACGGCACTGAAGCTTTCTTT | CASSMEDGTEAFF
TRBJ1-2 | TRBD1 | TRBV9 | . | TGTGCCAGCAGCGAGAGGGGACGACAGGGCGATAACGGGAATGGCTACACCTTC | CASSERGRQGDNGNGYTF
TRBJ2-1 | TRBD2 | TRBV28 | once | TGTGCCAGCAGTGGGGGCGGGACTAGCGGGGGGAATGAGCAGTTCTTC | CASSGGGTSGGNEQFF
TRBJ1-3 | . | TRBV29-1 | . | TGCAGCGTCGCCTCGTGGGGGGCTGGAAACACCATATATTTT | CSVASWGAGNTIYF
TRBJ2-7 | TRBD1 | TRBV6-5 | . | TGTGCCAGCAGTTCCCCCGGACAGGGCCCCTCCTACGAGCAGTACTTC | CASSSPGQGPSYEQYF
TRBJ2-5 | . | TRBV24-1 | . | TGTGCCACCAGTGATTCGAGCTCGCGGAGGTCAGGGACCCAGTACTTC | CATSDSSSRRSGTQYF
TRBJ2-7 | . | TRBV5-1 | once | TGCGCCAGCAGCCAAATCCACTCATACGAGCAGTACTTC | CASSQIHSYEQYF
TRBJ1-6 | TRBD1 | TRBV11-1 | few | TGTGCCAGCAGCGATGGACAGGGGGAAAATTCACCCCTCCACTTT | CASSDGQGENSPLHF
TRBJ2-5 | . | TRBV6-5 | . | TGTGCCAGCAGTTACTCGGGGAGTGAGACCCAGTACTTC | CASSYSGSETQYF
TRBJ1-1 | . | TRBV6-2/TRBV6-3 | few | TGTGCCAGCAGCTTGACAGCGAACACTGAAGCTTTCTTT | CASSLTANTEAFF
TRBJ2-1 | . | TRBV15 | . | TGTGCCACCAGCAGAGATTTCCGGCGGGGATCCAAGCAGTTCTTC | CATSRDFRRGSKQFF
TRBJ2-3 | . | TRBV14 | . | TGTGCCAGCAGCCAATTTCAGGGGAGAGGTACGCAGTATTTT | CASSQFQGRGTQYF
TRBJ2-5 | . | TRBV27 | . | TGTGCCAGCAGTTTATTTAGGGAGGAGACCCAGTACTTC | CASSLFREETQYF
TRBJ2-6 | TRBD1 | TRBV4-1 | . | TGCGCCAGCAGCCGAATCAGGACAGGGGGAACTGGGGCCAACGTCCTGATTTTC | CASSRIRTGGTGANVLIF
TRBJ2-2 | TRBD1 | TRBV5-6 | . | TGTGCCAGCAGCTTTGGGACAGCCAACGGGGAGCTGTTTTTT | CASSFGTANGELFF
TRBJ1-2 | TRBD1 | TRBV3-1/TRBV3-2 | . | TGTGCCAGCAGCCAAGAGCCCGGGACAGGACATGGCTACACCTTC | CASSQEPGTGHGYTF
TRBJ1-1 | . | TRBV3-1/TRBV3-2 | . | TGTGCCAGCAGCCGAGGGTTGAACACTGAAGCTTTCTTT | CASSRGLNTEAFF
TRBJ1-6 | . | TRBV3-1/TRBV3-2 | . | TGTGCCAGCAGCCAATTGTCCGATTCACCCCTCCACTTT | CASSQLSDSPLHF
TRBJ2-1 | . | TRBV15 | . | TGTGCCACCAGCAGAGATACGGGTTCCTACAATGAGCAGTTCTTC | CATSRDTGSYNEQFF
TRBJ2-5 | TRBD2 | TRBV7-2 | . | TGTGCCAGCAGCATGGGACTAGCGGGAGGTTTGGAAGAGACCCAGTACTTC | CASSMGLAGGLEETQYF
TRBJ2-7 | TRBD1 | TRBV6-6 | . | TGTGCCAGCAGTTGGGGACAGGTCAAGGGATACGAGCAGTACTTC | CASSWGQVKGYEQYF
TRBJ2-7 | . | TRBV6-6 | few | TGTGCCAGCAGAGGCGGGGACGCTCGATCGGGGGAGCAGTACTTC | CASRGGDARSGEQYF